These 25 T cell receptor beta chains share one sample of origin, sequenced in a study of cytomegalovirus exposure and HLA in healthy donors. 60 Vbeta and 13 Jbeta primers were used in PCR. Generated by immunoSEQ multiplex PCR, the TCRdb table keeps only in-frame clones and is missing some. The sample shows some 45,000 clones, 75% to 90% of them seen only once. Sequencing was done on a sample of PBMCs. These receptors originate from a woman between 40 and 50 years old in good health and CMV-seropositive.

This clone has just one count. The rearrangement joins TRBV13 to TRBJ2-5; 11 nucleotides align to TRBD2. Unmatched junction bases numbered 8, after V lost 4 bases and J lost 1 base. Looked up from germline, CDR1 is PRHDT and CDR2 is FYEKMQ (reference sequence). This CDR3 spans 17 amino acids. Here the CDR3 DNA reads TGTGCCAGCAGCTCCTCAAGACTAGCGGGGCTCCAAGAGACCCAGTACTTC. This sequence encodes CASSSSRLAGLQETQYF.

The chain links TRBV18 to TRBJ1-5, with 7 bases aligning to TRBD1. This CDR3 contains 17 residues. Germline-derived CDR1 and CDR2 are KGHSH and LQKENI. Losses at the gene ends were 2 bases for V and 4 bases for J; bases not matched to a gene: 11. The CDR3 region is CASSPTEVSGGNQPQHF. The CDR3, as DNA: TGTGCCAGCTCACCAACCGAGGTTTCAGGGGGGAATCAGCCCCAGCATTTT. Combining the CDR3 with reference TRBV18 and TRBJ1-5 gives the whole variable domain NAGVMQNPRHLVRRRGQEARLRCSPMKGHSHVYWYRQLPEEGLKFMVYLQKENIIDESGMPKERFSAEFPKEGPSILRIQQVVRGDSAAYFCASSPTEVSGGNQPQHFGDGTRLSIL.

The V gene is TRBV12-1, the J gene TRBJ2-7; the table's D call, TRBD1, has no DNA check behind it. TRBV12-1 is flagged as a pseudogene. This CDR3 is built from 16 residues. CDR3 bases: TGTGCCAGCAGCCACCCACCGGTCGAGGGGGCGAGGGAGCAGTACTTC. Its translation: CASSHPPVEGAREQYF.

This clone was found once. CDR3 protein: CASSKDRDTEAFF. CDR3 DNA: TGTGCCAGCAGCAAAGACAGGGATACTGAAGCTTTCTTT. The chain is built from TRBV7-8 and TRBJ1-1; TRBD1 matches 7 bases. The V gene's germline CDR1 is SGHVS and CDR2 FQNEAQ. J lost 5 bases, V lost 5 bases, and 5 bases had no gene match. The CDR3 contains 13 residues.

This clone occurred once. V and J are TRBV5-1 and TRBJ2-4, with TRBD1 identical over 7 bases. This CDR3 has 14 residues. With V trimmed by 4 bases and J by 3 bases, 4 bases remained unmatched. Germline V gene lookup returns CDR1 SGHRS and CDR2 YFSETQ. The CDR3 protein is CASSTGTVKNIQYF. As DNA, the CDR3 is TGCGCCAGCAGCACCGGGACAGTCAAAAACATTCAGTACTTC.

The V call is TRBV30, the J call TRBJ1-2, with D perhaps matching TRBD1 (6 bases). V gave up 4 bases and J gave up 9 bases, with 15 bases separating them. Germline V lookup: CDR1 GTSNPN, CDR2 SVGIG (reference sequence). This CDR3 spans 12 amino acids. The CDR3 nucleotides are TGTGCCTGGACCCCCGGGGGGGCGCGCTACACCTTC. Residues: CAWTPGGARYTF.

This clone came up a few times. The chain carries TRBV28 and TRBJ2-1, with TRBD1 matching over 11 bases. CDR1 and CDR2 (germline): MDHEN, SYDVKM. V was clipped by 6 bases and J by 9 bases; unmatched bases: 10. CDR3 size: 15 residues. CDR3 DNA sequence: TGTGCCAGCAGCTATAGGGGGACAGGGGGACGTGAGCAGTTCTTC. Translation gives CASSYRGTGGREQFF. The complete variable domain, with remaining parts taken from reference TRBV28 and TRBJ2-1, reads DVKVTQSSRYLVKRTGEKVFLECVQDMDHENMFWYRQDPGLGLRLIYFSYDVKMKEKGDIPEGYSVSREKKERFSLILESASTNQTSMYLCASSYRGTGGREQFFGPGTRLTVL.

The chain has TRBV2 and TRBJ2-5, with unresolved D. V shed 10 bases and J shed 0 bases, with 9 bases lying between them. The CDR3 runs to 12 residues. CDR1 is SNHLY, CDR2 FYNNEI, per germline. The CDR3 bases are TGTGCCAACCAGGCAGACCAAGAGACCCAGTACTTC. Its protein product is CANQADQETQYF.

The chain employs TRBV5-4 and TRBJ2-2, with D maybe TRBD1 (5 bases). This CDR3 has 15 amino acids. Looked up from germline, CDR1 is SGHNT and CDR2 is YYREEE (reference sequence). Trimming removed 4 bases at V and 1 base at J, with 11 bases between. The CDR3 coding sequence is TGTGCCAGCAGCGAAGGGGCGATGAACACCGGGGAGCTGTTTTTT. Residues: CASSEGAMNTGELFF.

The CDR3 region is CASSLREQGRLYHEKLFF. In DNA, the CDR3 is TGTGCCAGCAGCTTGCGGGAACAGGGACGGCTTTACCATGAAAAACTGTTTTTT. The V gene is TRBV5-8, the J gene TRBJ1-4; D may be TRBD1 (6 bases). This CDR3 is 18 amino acids long. Trimming left V 1 base short and J 6 bases short, with 22 bases between. Germline-derived CDR1 and CDR2 are SGHTS and YDEGEE.

This clone was detected only once. The chain combines TRBV6-6 with TRBJ2-7, with 7 bases fitting TRBD1. This CDR3 spans 12 amino acids. V trimming: 11 bases; J trimming: 3 bases; junction bases outside the gene matches: 7. Germline V CDR1 and CDR2: MNHNY, SVGAGI (reference sequence). The CDR3 loop is CARGDRRYEQYF. DNA of the CDR3: TGTGCCCGTGGGGACAGACGCTACGAGCAGTACTTC.

V and J are TRBV14 and TRBJ2-7, with D hard to call. The CDR3 runs to 11 residues. Germline V gene sequence: CDR1 SGHDN, CDR2 FVKESK. The V gene lost 3 bases and the J gene lost 3 bases, with 3 bases spanning the gap. The CDR3 coding sequence is TGTGCCAGCAGCCATAGCTACGAGCAGTACTTC. It encodes CASSHSYEQYF.

This rearrangement joins TRBV18 to TRBJ2-7; the match to TRBD2 covers 7 bases. There are 13 residues in the CDR3. V gave up 5 bases and J gave up 6 bases; unmatched junction bases: 7. Germline CDR1 and CDR2: KGHSH and LQKENI. CDR3 loop: CASSGGGQAEQYF. The CDR3 region has the DNA TGTGCCAGCTCAGGGGGGGGTCAAGCCGAGCAGTACTTC.

This clone was observed a handful of times. V is TRBV19 and J is TRBJ1-2; possible D gene TRBD1, 5 bases. Germline-derived CDR1 and CDR2 are LNHDA and SQIVND (reference sequence). This CDR3 spans 11 amino acids. Trimming took off 3 bases at V and 8 bases at J, with 7 bases between the two ends. The CDR3 nucleotides read TGTGCCAGTAGTATTGACAGAGGCTACACCTTC. Its protein product is CASSIDRGYTF.

This clone was seen a single time. The rearrangement uses TRBV10-1 and TRBJ2-1, with 8 bases that match TRBD1. Unmatched junction bases numbered 5, after V lost 6 bases and J lost 4 bases. Germline CDR1 WNHNN, CDR2 SYGVQD (reference sequence). This CDR3 region has 14 residues. The CDR3 nucleotides are TGCGCCAGCAGAGGACAGGGCTCATACAATGAGCAGTTCTTC. It is translated as CASRGQGSYNEQFF.

The chain uses TRBV19 and TRBJ2-2; D might be TRBD1 (7 bases). The V end lost 4 bases, the J end lost 7 bases, and 16 bases lay between the germline ends. CDR1 and CDR2 from the germline V gene are LNHDA and SQIVND (reference sequence). The CDR3 consists of 15 residues. The CDR3 nucleotides are TGTGCCAGTAGTACGGAGGGGGCCTACGGCGGGGAGCTGTTTTTT. Protein: CASSTEGAYGGELFF.

This clone was recorded a few times. The chain uses TRBV28 and TRBJ1-2; 7 bases agree with TRBD1. Trimming at V came to 7 bases and at J to 8 bases, leaving 19 bases not matched to a gene. The CDR3 has 16 residues. From germline, CDR1 is MDHEN and CDR2 SYDVKM. For the CDR3, the DNA is TGTGCCAGCATCCCCCGACAGGGATCTTTCCCAGAGGGCTACACCTTC. It specifies CASIPRQGSFPEGYTF.

The CDR3 DNA follows: TGTGCCAGCAGGTTACAGGGGCCCTATGGCTACACCTTC. This sequence encodes CASRLQGPYGYTF. The chain links TRBV28 to TRBJ1-2, with 7 bases fitting TRBD1. Unmatched junction bases numbered 5, after V lost 6 bases and J lost 4 bases. CDR1 is MDHEN and CDR2 is SYDVKM in the germline V gene. The CDR3 has 13 residues.

This clone has a single count. The V call is TRBV28, the J call TRBJ2-7, with unresolved D. In germline, CDR1 is MDHEN, CDR2 SYDVKM. The ends were cut back, 4 bases at V and 1 base at J, with 8 bases in the middle. The CDR3 is 13 amino acids. The chain's CDR3 is CASSSHQSYEQYF. CDR3 nucleotides: TGTGCCAGCAGTTCCCATCAGTCCTACGAGCAGTACTTC.

The genes are TRBV19 and TRBJ2-7, with D maybe TRBD2 (6 bases). Trimming removed 3 bases from V and 4 bases from J, with 13 bases in between. This CDR3 region has 14 residues. The germline gives CDR1 LNHDA, CDR2 SQIVND (reference sequence). CDR3 region: CASSMNRRGYEQYF. CDR3 nucleotide sequence: TGTGCCAGTAGTATGAACCGGAGGGGATACGAGCAGTACTTC.

To note about this clone: The sample has other DNA sequences that encode this CDR3 too. The chain couples TRBV6-5 to TRBJ2-7, with D perhaps matching TRBD1 (5 bases). The CDR3 is made up of 14 amino acids. V dropped 0 bases and J dropped 4 bases, with 10 bases sitting between them. From germline, CDR1 is MNHEY and CDR2 SVGAGI. The CDR3 DNA reads TGTGCCAGCAGTTACTCTTCAGGGCCTTACGAGCAGTACTTC. Protein sequence: CASSYSSGPYEQYF.

This chain connects TRBV9 to TRBJ1-3, with D unclear. Germline V gives CDR1 SGDLS, CDR2 YYNGEE. Deletions cut 0 bases from V and 3 bases from J, with 10 bases between. The CDR3 covers 15 residues. The CDR3 coding sequence is TGTGCCAGCAGCGTAGCTGAGAAATTTGGAAACACCATATATTTT. This gives the protein CASSVAEKFGNTIYF.

The rearrangement links TRBV14 to TRBJ1-2; no firm D call. With 3 bases removed from V and 2 bases from J, the gap between germline ends came to 7 bases. The CDR3 contains 13 residues. Per the germline V gene, CDR1 is SGHDN and CDR2 is FVKESK. CDR3 region: CASSHMTNYGYTF. As DNA, the CDR3 is TGTGCCAGCAGCCATATGACAAACTATGGCTACACCTTC.

The V gene is TRBV9, the J gene TRBJ2-1; TRBD2 is a possible D gene (6 bases). The germline V gene has CDR1 SGDLS and CDR2 YYNGEE. The CDR3 is made up of 15 amino acids. Trimming cost V 3 bases and J 0 bases, with 10 bases left between them. CDR3 residues: CASSGGRSSYNEQFF. The CDR3 DNA follows: TGTGCCAGCAGCGGGGGGAGGAGCTCCTACAATGAGCAGTTCTTC.

This sequence joins TRBV5-6 and TRBJ2-7; weak D call: TRBD1 (6 bases). V lost 4 bases, J lost 6 bases, and 17 bases lay in between. CDR1 and CDR2 (germline): SGHDT, YYEEEE. The CDR3 runs 14 residues. CDR3 sequence: CASSLASGTTEQYF. The CDR3 DNA sequence: TGTGCCAGCAGCCTCGCATCCGGGACAACCGAGCAGTACTTC.